The following is a T cell receptor (beta chain) sequence with its context. Its specificity is unknown. The sample belongs to a study of cytomegalovirus exposure and HLA in healthy donors. Study findings and constraints: Likely technical artifact: a cluster of highly shared sequence variants. Later on, an analysis tied 15,000 to 20,000 TCR beta sequences to HLA alleles at 0.05 false discovery rate. Analyzed later, most CMV-associated TCR beta chains appeared HLA-restricted.

The CDR3 has 14 amino acids. J lost 7 bases, V lost 2 bases, and 9 bases had no gene match. From germline, CDR1 is SQVTM and CDR2 ANQGSEA. The PCR employed 60 Vbeta primers together with 13 Jbeta primers. Clones were sequenced by immunoSEQ multiplex PCR, and TCRdb holds only the in-frame ones, with some missing. In the table there are about 240,000 clones, about 80% of which are singletons. The chain recombines TRBV29-1 with TRBJ2-7; 9 nucleotides agree with TRBD1. Sequenced material: PBMCs. The sequence was obtained from a woman in her fifties or sixties in good health and CMV-seropositive. Here the CDR3 reads CSVEHRGPTREQYF. The CDR3 region has the DNA TGCAGCGTTGAACACAGGGGGCCGACGAGGGAGCAGTACTTC.